This TCR beta chain was documented in a study of PD-L1 blockade in urothelial cancer. Background on the study: At some point between 2014 and 2016 therapy began: atezolizumab 1,200 mg intravenously every 3 weeks. Typically, measured as a median, blood samples had 110,000 to 150,000 T cells.

CDR1 SGDLS and CDR2 YYNGEE come from the germline V gene. The CDR3 runs 15 residues. The V gene lost 0 bases and the J gene lost 3 bases, with 10 bases spanning the gap. Profiled with immunoSEQ multiplex PCR; TCRdb holds only in-frame clones, not every one. This sample carries some 84,000 clones, about four fifths of them seen once, and the ten largest clones take over 7.5%. The clonotype comes from a man in his 70s with urothelial cancer. This chain connects TRBV9 to TRBJ1-3; D is ambiguous. The input for sequencing was PBMCs, taken around atezolizumab (anti-PD-L1) treatment. Here the CDR3 DNA reads TGTGCCAGCAGCGTAGGTCCCGGGGATGGAAACACCATATATTTT. It specifies CASSVGPGDGNTIYF.